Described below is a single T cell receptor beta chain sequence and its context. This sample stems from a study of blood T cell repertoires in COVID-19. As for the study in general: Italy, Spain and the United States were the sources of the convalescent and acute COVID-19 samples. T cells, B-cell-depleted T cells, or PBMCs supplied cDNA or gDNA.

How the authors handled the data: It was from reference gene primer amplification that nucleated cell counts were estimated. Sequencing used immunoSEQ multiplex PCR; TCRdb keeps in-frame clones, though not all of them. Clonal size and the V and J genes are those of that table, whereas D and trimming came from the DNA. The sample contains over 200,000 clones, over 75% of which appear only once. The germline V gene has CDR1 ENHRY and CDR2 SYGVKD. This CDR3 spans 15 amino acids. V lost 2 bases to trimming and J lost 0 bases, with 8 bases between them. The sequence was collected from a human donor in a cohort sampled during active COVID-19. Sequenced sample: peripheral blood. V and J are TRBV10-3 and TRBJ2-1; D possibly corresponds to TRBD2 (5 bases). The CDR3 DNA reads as TGTGCCATCAGTGAGAAAAGCGGCTCCTACAATGAGCAGTTCTTC. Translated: CAISEKSGSYNEQFF.